The next 21 T cell receptor beta chains were all read from a single sample in a study of cytomegalovirus exposure and HLA in healthy donors. The PCR contained 60 Vbeta and 13 Jbeta primers. Profiling relied on immunoSEQ multiplex PCR, and the TCRdb table lists in-frame clones only, not all of them. The sample gives 250,000 or so clones, about 90% of which show up once; 1.7% is in the top ten. The sequencing sample was made of PBMCs. The source is a girl aged 2-15 years in good health and CMV-seronegative.

The chain couples TRBV15 to TRBJ2-7; 7 bases map to TRBD2. The germline gives CDR1 LNHNV, CDR2 YYDKDF (reference sequence). The CDR3 loop spans 17 amino acids. The junction had 16 bases not matched to a gene; V was cut back by 6 bases and J by 2 bases. CDR3 amino acids: CATSPAGGGPIPYEQYF. CDR3 nucleotides: TGTGCCACCAGTCCGGCCGGGGGAGGGCCGATCCCCTACGAGCAGTACTTC. Full variable domain (outside the CDR3, taken from reference TRBV15 and TRBJ2-7): DAMVIQNPRYQVTQFGKPVTLSCSQTLNHNVMYWYQQKSSQAPKLLFHYYDKDFNNEADTPDNFQSRRPNTSFCFLDIRSPGLGDTAMYLCATSPAGGGPIPYEQYFGPGTRLTVT.

J is TRBJ2-1 and V is TRBV13; D is uncertain. The CDR3 spans 12 residues. In germline, CDR1 is PRHDT, CDR2 FYEKMQ (reference sequence). V lost 3 bases and J 6 bases, leaving 6 bases between the germline ends. The CDR3 region has the DNA TGTGCCAGCAGCTTTTTTCTCAATGAGCAGTTCTTC. Translated: CASSFFLNEQFF.

The V gene is TRBV27, the J gene TRBJ1-5; 9 bases map to TRBD1. V gave up 8 bases and J gave up 7 bases; unmatched junction bases: 6. Germline-derived CDR1 and CDR2 are MNHEY and SMNVEV (reference sequence). This CDR3 is 13 amino acids long. This CDR3 is CASGNRGHQPQHF. CDR3 nucleotides: TGTGCCAGCGGAAACAGGGGGCACCAGCCCCAGCATTTT.

This clone was observed a single time. V gene TRBV19 combines with J gene TRBJ1-1; 10 bases map to TRBD1. V lost 6 bases and J lost 11; bases outside the gene matches: 15. The V gene's germline CDR1 is LNHDA and CDR2 SQIVND (reference sequence). The CDR3 length is 15 residues. CDR3 in DNA: TGTGCCAGTAGGACAGGGGGCGCTCGGGGAAGTGGGGCTTTCTTT. This translates into CASRTGGARGSGAFF.

V and J are TRBV19 and TRBJ1-5, with D possibly being TRBD1 (5 bases). V was cut by 1 base and J by 5 bases, with 6 bases left in between. The germline V gene encodes CDR1 LNHDA and CDR2 SQIVND (reference sequence). The CDR3 length is 13 residues. This CDR3 is CASSIAGYQPQHF. CDR3 DNA sequence: TGTGCCAGTAGTATAGCAGGGTATCAGCCCCAGCATTTT.

The V call is TRBV9, the J call TRBJ2-1; tentatively, D is TRBD1 (6 bases). CDR1 and CDR2 from the germline V gene are SGDLS and YYNGEE. Between the trimmed V and J ends, which lost 3 bases and 7 bases, there was a span of 20 bases. This CDR3 contains 16 residues. CDR3 loop: CASSGQGNVQVNEQFF. The CDR3 DNA reads TGTGCCAGCAGCGGGCAGGGGAATGTACAGGTTAATGAGCAGTTCTTC.

The rearrangement uses TRBV27 and TRBJ2-7, with 16 bases lining up with TRBD2. The CDR3 length is 16 residues. V was clipped by 4 bases and J by 5 bases; unmatched bases: 5. Germline-derived CDR1 and CDR2 are MNHEY and SMNVEV (reference sequence). CDR3 bases: TGTGCCAGCAGTTCCGGGACTAGCGGGAGGGCCCACGAGCAGTACTTC. Its translation: CASSSGTSGRAHEQYF.

The chain employs TRBV4-2 and TRBJ2-1; D is possibly TRBD2 (5 bases). Germline CDR1 is LGHNA and CDR2 is YNFKEQ. V lost 6 bases and J lost 5, with 11 bases in between. The length of the CDR3 is 13 residues. CDR3 nucleotides: TGTGCCAGCAGGGGGTTGAGGGACAATGAGCAGTTCTTC. This gives the protein CASRGLRDNEQFF.

The chain employs TRBV28 and TRBJ1-3, with D tentatively TRBD1 (6 bases). The germline V gene has CDR1 MDHEN and CDR2 SYDVKM. V was shortened by 8 bases and J by 4 bases, with 15 bases between the two germline ends. The CDR3 runs 14 residues. The CDR3 DNA reads as TGTGCCAGCTTCAGGGGAGGGACCGGAAACACCATATATTTT. Translated: CASFRGGTGNTIYF.

The CDR3 DNA reads as TGCGCCAGCAGCTTAGGGGCCCCCGGGGAGCTGTTTTTT. Residues: CASSLGAPGELFF. The genes are TRBV5-1 and TRBJ2-2; D is possibly TRBD1 (5 bases). Trimming cost V 2 bases and J 6 bases, with 8 bases left between them. Germline lookup yields CDR1 SGHRS and CDR2 YFSETQ. This CDR3 spans 13 amino acids.

The chain joins TRBV27 to TRBJ2-5; possible D gene TRBD1, 6 bases. Germline CDR1 MNHEY, CDR2 SMNVEV (reference sequence). V was cut by 3 bases and J by 2 bases, with 10 bases left in between. This CDR3 spans 14 amino acids. The CDR3 sequence: CASSFTQGQETQYF. The CDR3 DNA reads TGTGCCAGCAGTTTTACACAGGGTCAAGAGACCCAGTACTTC.

This sequence joins TRBV15 and TRBJ1-1; D remains ambiguous. Germline CDR1 LNHNV, CDR2 YYDKDF (reference sequence). Between the trimmed V and J ends, which lost 1 base and 1 base, there was a span of 10 bases. This CDR3 spans 15 amino acids. The CDR3 DNA follows: TGTGCCACCAGCAGAGTGGGCAGGCCGAACACTGAAGCTTTCTTT. Amino acids: CATSRVGRPNTEAFF.

The chain employs TRBV5-1 and TRBJ2-5; 7 positions match TRBD1. Germline assignment: CDR1 SGHRS and CDR2 YFSETQ. V was pared by 4 bases and J by 3 bases, with 6 bases of the junction left unmatched. The CDR3 extends over 14 amino acids. The CDR3 sequence: CASSKGQIEETQYF. In nucleotides, the CDR3 is TGCGCCAGCAGCAAGGGACAGATTGAAGAGACCCAGTACTTC.

J is TRBJ2-1 and V is TRBV9, with D perhaps matching TRBD2 (7 bases). This CDR3 is 13 amino acids long. The germline V gene encodes CDR1 SGDLS and CDR2 YYNGEE. V was trimmed by 6 bases and J by 3 bases, leaving 10 bases between them. CDR3 in DNA: TGTGCCAGCACGGGGGGCCACTACAATGAGCAGTTCTTC. Translation: CASTGGHYNEQFF.

This clone appeared a single time. The rearrangement joins TRBV27 to TRBJ1-4, with D unclear. Trimming took off 9 bases at V and 7 bases at J, with 9 bases between the two ends. This CDR3 has 11 residues. In germline, CDR1 is MNHEY, CDR2 SMNVEV (reference sequence). The DNA for the CDR3 is TGTGCCAGTTTAGGCGGTGAAAAACTGTTTTTT. This encodes CASLGGEKLFF.

The chain joins TRBV7-9 to TRBJ1-1; the D is unclear. Germline CDR1 reads SEHNR; CDR2 reads FQNEAQ (reference sequence). The CDR3 is 14 residues long. The V and J ends lost 1 base and 4 bases respectively, with 10 bases between them. For the CDR3, the DNA is TGTGCCAGCAGCTTAGATGCGGGCAGCACTGAAGCTTTCTTT. Protein product: CASSLDAGSTEAFF.

The rearrangement links TRBV29-1 to TRBJ2-3, with 7 bases lining up with TRBD2. The CDR3 loop spans 14 amino acids. V lost 7 bases to trimming and J lost 0 bases; unmatched junction nucleotides: 7. Per the germline V gene, CDR1 is SQVTM and CDR2 is ANQGSEA. DNA for the CDR3: TGCAGCGCCGCCGGGACTACTAGCACAGATACGCAGTATTTT. Amino acids: CSAAGTTSTDTQYF.

This chain joins TRBV11-2 and TRBJ2-7; TRBD2 aligns across 11 bases. Germline V gives CDR1 SGHAT, CDR2 FQNNGV. The junction had 14 bases not matched to a gene; V was cut back by 8 bases and J by 5 bases. The CDR3 is made up of 16 amino acids. Here the CDR3 reads CASSTPGLAAWDEQYF. The CDR3 DNA is TGTGCCAGCTCTACCCCGGGACTAGCGGCTTGGGACGAGCAGTACTTC.

The chain has TRBV9 and TRBJ1-2; the D gene is possibly TRBD1 (5 bases). Trimming shortened V by 0 bases and J by 3 bases, and 9 bases separated the two germline ends. The CDR3 extends over 14 amino acids. Per the germline V gene, CDR1 is SGDLS and CDR2 is YYNGEE. The CDR3 region has the DNA TGTGCCAGCAGCGTAGGCTGGGGGGACTATGGCTACACCTTC. It yields the protein CASSVGWGDYGYTF.

The rearrangement joins TRBV11-1 to TRBJ2-7; D possibly corresponds to TRBD1 (6 bases). With 5 bases removed from V and 2 bases from J, the gap between germline ends came to 16 bases. Germline V lookup: CDR1 SGHAT, CDR2 FQDESV (reference sequence). There are 15 residues in the CDR3. As DNA, the CDR3 is TGTGCCAGCAGCCCTACTCAGGGGACCGCCTACGAGCAGTACTTC. It codes for CASSPTQGTAYEQYF. The whole variable domain, filled in from reference TRBV11-1 and TRBJ2-7, reads EAEVAQSPRYKITEKSQAVAFWCDPISGHATLYWYRQILGQGPELLVQFQDESVVDDSQLPKDRFSAERLKGVDSTLKIQPAELGDSAMYLCASSPTQGTAYEQYFGPGTRLTVT.

The rearrangement joins TRBV29-1 to TRBJ1-2; the D is unclear. The germline V and J ends were trimmed by 3 bases and 4 bases, with 9 bases remaining between them. CDR3 size: 12 residues. The germline CDR1 and CDR2 sequences are SQVTM and ANQGSEA. As DNA, the CDR3 is TGCAGCGTTGAGGGCCGGGGCTATGGCTACACCTTC. This translates into CSVEGRGYGYTF.